The T cell receptor beta chain described here comes from a study of T cells expressing NK-cell markers. Study as a whole: Among the eight sequenced donors, seven tested HCMV-seropositive and one tested seronegative. Study results and limitations: Over 5 donors had dominant NKG2C+ clonotypes that comprised about 1.0-8% of their CD8+ T cells.

This CDR3 is 13 amino acids long. Germline lookup yields CDR1 LNHNV and CDR2 YYDKDF (reference sequence). As regards this clonotype: Its antigen remains unknown.

TCRdb reprocessed the 5' RACE reads, with one entry per CDR3 protein and no DNA. The sample table includes about 410,000 distinct CDR3 sequences. The TCR comes from a woman in her forties or fifties in good health. This rearrangement joins TRBV15 to TRBJ1-2. The specimen sequenced was blood T cells: a sorted CD56 or NKG2C T cell subset, CD4+ or CD8+ T cells, or bulk PBMC T cells (not recorded which). This chain's CDR3 is CATSRDAEDGYTF. The full variable domain, rest sourced from reference TRBV15 and TRBJ1-2, is DAMVIQNPRYQVTQFGKPVTLSCSQTLNHNVMYWYQQKSSQAPKLLFHYYDKDFNNEADTPDNFQSRRPNTSFCFLDIRSPGLGDTAMYLCATSRDAEDGYTFGSGTRLTVV.